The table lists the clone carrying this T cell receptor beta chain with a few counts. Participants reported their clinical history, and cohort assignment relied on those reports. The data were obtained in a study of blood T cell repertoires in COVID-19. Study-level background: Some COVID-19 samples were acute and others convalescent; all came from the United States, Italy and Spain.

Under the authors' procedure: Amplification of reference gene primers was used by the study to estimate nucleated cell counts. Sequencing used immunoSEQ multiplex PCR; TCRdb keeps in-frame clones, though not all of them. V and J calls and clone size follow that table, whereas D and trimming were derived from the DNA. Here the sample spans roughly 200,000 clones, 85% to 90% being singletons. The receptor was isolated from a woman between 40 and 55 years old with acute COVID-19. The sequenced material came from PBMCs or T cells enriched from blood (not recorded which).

This CDR3 reads CASSLFGQETQYF. CDR3 coding DNA: TGTGCCAGCAGTTTGTTCGGGCAAGAGACCCAGTACTTC. The genes are TRBV12-3 or TRBV12-4 and TRBJ2-5; D gene ambiguous. Deletions cut 3 bases from V and 2 bases from J, with 7 bases between. The CDR3 totals 13 residues.